These T cell receptor beta chains were read from a single sample in a study of shared clonotypes between healthy human individuals. This table comes from immunoSEQ multiplex PCR, and its TCRdb copy is limited to in-frame clones, with some not included. The repertoire has fewer than 1.6 million clones, around 98.5% of them found once; the top ten carry roughly 0.35%. Sequencing was carried out using naive CD4+ T cells sorted from blood. The receptors derive from a man aged 30 to 39 in good health. Each CDR3 is given without its conserved first and last residue. Each record gives: V gene, J gene, CDR3 protein.

TRBV4-2	TRBJ2-7	ASSHGQGNYEQY
TRBV5-1	TRBJ2-1	ASNSGSSYNEQF
TRBV5-1	TRBJ1-5	ASSGEDRGRRNQPQH
TRBV7-7	TRBJ2-5	ASSLGTQETQY
TRBV5-5	TRBJ2-2	ASSLMVVRNTGELF
TRBV28	TRBJ1-5	AVGGQPQH
TRBV19	TRBJ1-2	ASSITGGYGYT
TRBV7-3	TRBJ2-2	ASSSSSGRETGELF
TRBV18	TRBJ2-7	ASSPRQGAISSYEQY
TRBV11-2	TRBJ2-7	ASSLDPPRGSYEQY
TRBV19	TRBJ1-3	ASKRDTGNTIY
TRBV6-5	TRBJ1-5	ASSYNRGQPQH
TRBV4-2	TRBJ1-2	ASSRQRDNYGYT
TRBV5-4	TRBJ2-1	ASSGQGWSEQF
TRBV4-1	TRBJ2-3	ASSQGGEGTDTQY
TRBV2	TRBJ2-3	ASSNSGTDTQY
TRBV6-5	TRBJ1-5	ASSPDRVSQPQH
TRBV14	TRBJ2-7	ASSPLGSYEQY
TRBV30	TRBJ2-7	AWSVGRSYEQY
TRBV11-2	TRBJ2-4	ASSFRGQGLLGDIQY
TRBV19	TRBJ2-7	ASSIPKRDPLEQY
TRBV29-1	TRBJ1-1	SVGTPVNTEAF